The 17 T cell receptor beta chains below were found in one sample sequenced in a study of T cell responses to AZD1222 COVID-19 vaccine. Sequencing used immunoSEQ multiplex PCR; TCRdb keeps in-frame clones, though not all of them. The sample holds 80,000 to 130,000 clones; around 90% are singletons and the top ten take 16%. The input for sequencing was peripheral blood, taken on day 0 of AZD1222 vaccination. The receptors stem from an adult in good health.

The rearrangement uses TRBV7-9 and TRBJ1-2; no clear D gene. There are 12 residues in the CDR3. V lost 3 bases to trimming and J lost 8 bases, with 10 bases between them. Germline CDR1 is SEHNR and CDR2 is FQNEAQ (reference sequence). The CDR3 bases are TGTGCCAGCAGCTTTGAAAGCAGGGGCTACACCTTC. Amino acids: CASSFESRGYTF.

The chain combines TRBV5-1 with TRBJ2-1, with unresolved D. The CDR3 consists of 12 residues. Germline lookup yields CDR1 SGHRS and CDR2 YFSETQ. Trimming removed 4 bases from V and 8 bases from J, with 10 bases in between. This CDR3 is CASSPAPDEQFF. The CDR3 nucleotides are TGCGCCAGCAGCCCGGCTCCGGATGAGCAGTTCTTC.

This rearrangement joins TRBV15 to TRBJ2-7, with D possibly called TRBD1 or TRBD2 (6 bases each). The CDR3 runs 15 residues. Trimming pared 6 bases from V and 5 bases from J, leaving 20 bases between. Germline CDR1 and CDR2: LNHNV and YYDKDF (reference sequence). The CDR3 coding sequence is TGTGCCACCAGGGACGGAAAGGGGGGCAGGGACGAGCAGTACTTC. Its translation is CATRDGKGGRDEQYF.

The rearrangement joins TRBV7-9 to TRBJ1-6; 12 bases fit TRBD1. The V gene end was trimmed by 5 bases and the J gene end by 3 bases; junction bases not matched to a gene: 8. The CDR3 contains 18 residues. Germline V gives CDR1 SEHNR, CDR2 FQNEAQ (reference sequence). CDR3 sequence reads: CASSLGTGGADYNSPLHF. CDR3 DNA sequence: TGTGCCAGCAGCCTAGGGACAGGGGGCGCTGACTATAATTCACCCCTCCACTTT.

The genes are TRBV28 and TRBJ1-5; 10 positions match TRBD1. This CDR3 region has 16 residues. Germline V CDR1 and CDR2: MDHEN, SYDVKM. The junction had 8 bases not matched to a gene; V was cut back by 6 bases and J by 3 bases. CDR3 DNA sequence: TGTGCCAGCAGAAGTCCGGGACAGGGGTCCAATCAGCCCCAGCATTTT. Protein product: CASRSPGQGSNQPQHF.

The chain couples TRBV11-2 to TRBJ2-5, with D maybe TRBD2 (6 bases). V was trimmed by 5 bases and J by 5 bases, leaving 9 bases between them. The length of the CDR3 is 12 residues. CDR1 is SGHAT, CDR2 FQNNGV, per germline. CDR3 in amino acids: CASSPRGETQYF. In nucleotides, the CDR3 is TGTGCCAGCAGCCCCCGGGGGGAGACCCAGTACTTC.

The chain couples TRBV7-7 to TRBJ2-2, with 8 positions matching TRBD1. This CDR3 contains 15 residues. Germline-derived CDR1 and CDR2 are SSHAT and FNYEAQ (reference sequence). The ends lost 3 bases at V and 4 bases at J; junction bases unmatched: 4. CDR3 residues: CASSFRTGSTGELFF. In DNA, the CDR3 is TGTGCCAGCAGCTTCAGGACAGGGAGCACCGGGGAGCTGTTTTTT.

The gene calls are TRBV5-6 and TRBJ2-7, with D maybe TRBD1 (5 bases). The CDR3 loop spans 15 amino acids. Germline lookup yields CDR1 SGHDT and CDR2 YYEEEE. The ends were cut back, 4 bases at V and 4 bases at J, with 18 bases in the middle. CDR3 loop: CASSPQGMLPYEQYF. For the CDR3, the DNA is TGTGCCAGCAGCCCCCAGGGAATGTTGCCTTACGAGCAGTACTTC.

The chain uses TRBV3-1 (or the pseudogene TRBV3-2) and TRBJ1-2; D possibly corresponds to TRBD1 (6 bases). CDR3 length equals 14 residues. V was trimmed by 3 bases and J by 5 bases, leaving 13 bases between them. Germline values: CDR1 LGHDT, CDR2 YNNKEL (reference sequence). CDR3 sequence (DNA): TGTGCCAGCAGCCAGGACAGACAGTCATATGGCTACACCTTC. It translates to CASSQDRQSYGYTF.

This clone was detected only once. The chain carries TRBV7-2 and TRBJ2-1, with TRBD1 matching 7 bases. Trimming at V came to 5 bases and at J to 8 bases, leaving 21 bases not matched to a gene. The germline gives CDR1 SGHTA, CDR2 FQGNSA. The CDR3 spans 18 residues. CDR3 loop: CASSPSIRGLANGDEQFF. The CDR3 DNA reads TGTGCCAGCAGCCCATCAATAAGGGGGCTCGCAAACGGGGATGAGCAGTTCTTC.

The chain carries TRBV9 and TRBJ2-1, with 9 positions matching TRBD2. With V trimmed by 0 bases and J by 3 bases, 1 base remained unmatched. CDR3 length: 15 amino acids. Germline loops: CDR1 SGDLS, CDR2 YYNGEE. The CDR3 region has the DNA TGTGCCAGCAGCGTAGGTAGCGGGGGCTACAATGAGCAGTTCTTC. It encodes CASSVGSGGYNEQFF.

The genes are TRBV7-3 and TRBJ2-2; the D gene is possibly TRBD2 (5 bases). V lost 5 bases to trimming and J lost 5 bases, with 9 bases between them. The CDR3 is 13 residues long. The germline CDR1 and CDR2 sequences are SGHTA and FQGTGA. The CDR3 spells CASSEDSTGELFF. The DNA for the CDR3 is TGTGCCAGCAGCGAGGACTCAACCGGGGAGCTGTTTTTT.

This chain uses TRBV10-3 with TRBJ1-5, with 8 bases fitting TRBD1. Germline V gene data show CDR1 as ENHRY and CDR2 as SYGVKD. The V and J ends lost 2 bases and 5 bases, in that order; junction bases with no gene match: 11. This CDR3 region has 17 residues. This CDR3 reads CAISEPRQAGGHQPQHF. The CDR3 bases are TGTGCCATCAGTGAGCCCCGACAGGCAGGGGGCCATCAGCCCCAGCATTTT.

This chain connects TRBV19 to TRBJ1-1; 9 nucleotides agree with TRBD1. Losses at the gene ends were 5 bases for V and 4 bases for J; bases not matched to a gene: 8. This CDR3 comprises 15 residues. Germline V gives CDR1 LNHDA, CDR2 SQIVND (reference sequence). For the CDR3, the DNA is TGTGCCAGTAGTCCAGGGGACAGGGTAGGCACTGAAGCTTTCTTT. This gives the protein CASSPGDRVGTEAFF. The complete variable domain, with remaining parts taken from reference TRBV19 and TRBJ1-1, reads DGGITQSPKYLFRKEGQNVTLSCEQNLNHDAMYWYRQDPGQGLRLIYYSQIVNDFQKGDIAEGYSVSREKKESFPLTVTSAQKNPTAFYLCASSPGDRVGTEAFFGQGTRLTVV.

This chain connects TRBV24-1 to TRBJ2-3; D is unclear. The ends were cut back, 1 base at V and 6 bases at J, with 7 bases in the middle. This CDR3 is 13 amino acids long. In germline, CDR1 is KGHDR, CDR2 SFDVKD. The CDR3 bases are TGTGCCACCAGTGATTTTTCGGACGATACGCAGTATTTT. It is translated as CATSDFSDDTQYF.

The CDR3 spells CASSEEQGLTRGYTF. The CDR3 DNA follows: TGTGCCAGCAGTGAGGAGCAGGGATTAACGCGAGGCTACACCTTC. The genes are TRBV2 and TRBJ1-2; maybe TRBD1 (5 bases). The germline gives CDR1 SNHLY, CDR2 FYNNEI. This CDR3 comprises 15 residues. V lost 3 bases, J lost 8 bases, and 19 bases lay in between.

This clone was counted between two and nine times. The V gene is TRBV19, the J gene TRBJ1-2; a weak D match, TRBD1 (5 bases). Deletions cut 6 bases from V and 5 bases from J, with 13 bases between. Per the germline V gene, CDR1 is LNHDA and CDR2 is SQIVND (reference sequence). The CDR3 runs to 13 residues. In DNA form, the CDR3 reads TGTGCCAGTAGGGAGGACGGGGCTTATGGCTACACCTTC. Amino acid sequence: CASREDGAYGYTF.